The present T cell receptor beta chain was sequenced within a study of shared clonotypes between healthy human individuals. Unmatched junction bases numbered 7, after V lost 2 bases and J lost 7 bases. The CDR3 sequence is 15 residues long. From germline, CDR1 is MGHRA and CDR2 YSYEKL. The assay was immunoSEQ multiplex PCR, and TCRdb's table has in-frame clones only and misses some. This table has about 1 million clones, about 77% appearing once. Study outcomes and limitations: Limited genetic and exposure-history diversity came from having few donors.

Comments on this clone: Its matching antigen is unknown.

Division of CD4+ cells produced a CD45RA+ naive subset and a CD45RA-negative memory subset. This TCR came from a young man in good health. Specimen: memory CD4+ T cells sorted from blood. Subset meaning: CD45RA-negative fraction. The rearrangement uses TRBV4-1 and TRBJ2-5, with 10 nucleotides matching TRBD2. CDR3 protein: CASSQLAGAAGTQYF. The CDR3 DNA reads TGCGCCAGCAGCCAACTAGCGGGAGCCGCCGGGACCCAGTACTTC.